This T cell receptor (beta chain) was profiled in a study of CD8+CD57+ T cells in acquired aplastic anemia. Genomic DNA templated the TCR beta VDJ and CDR3 profiling. MiXCR was run by TCRdb on the reads, yielding one entry per CDR3 protein. The sample holds about 190,000 distinct CDR3 sequences, about half seen once. V gave up 5 bases and J gave up 5 bases; unmatched junction bases: 10. From germline, CDR1 is SEHNR and CDR2 FQNEAQ (reference sequence). There are 15 residues in the CDR3. Sample: sorted CD4+, CD8+, or CD8+CD57+ T cells (not recorded which) from PBMCs. The chain links TRBV7-9 to TRBJ2-7; 9 nucleotides match TRBD1. The TCR comes from a human donor in good health, serving as a control. The CDR3 here is CASSLPGQGADEQYF. The DNA for the CDR3 is TGTGCCAGCAGCCTGCCGGGACAGGGCGCGGACGAGCAGTACTTC. Full variable domain (remainder filled in from reference TRBV7-9 and TRBJ2-7): DTGVSQNPRHKITKRGQNVTFRCDPISEHNRLYWYRQTLGQGPEFLTYFQNEAQLEKSRLLSDRFSAERPKGSFSTLEIQRTEQGDSAMYLCASSLPGQGADEQYFGPGTRLTVT.